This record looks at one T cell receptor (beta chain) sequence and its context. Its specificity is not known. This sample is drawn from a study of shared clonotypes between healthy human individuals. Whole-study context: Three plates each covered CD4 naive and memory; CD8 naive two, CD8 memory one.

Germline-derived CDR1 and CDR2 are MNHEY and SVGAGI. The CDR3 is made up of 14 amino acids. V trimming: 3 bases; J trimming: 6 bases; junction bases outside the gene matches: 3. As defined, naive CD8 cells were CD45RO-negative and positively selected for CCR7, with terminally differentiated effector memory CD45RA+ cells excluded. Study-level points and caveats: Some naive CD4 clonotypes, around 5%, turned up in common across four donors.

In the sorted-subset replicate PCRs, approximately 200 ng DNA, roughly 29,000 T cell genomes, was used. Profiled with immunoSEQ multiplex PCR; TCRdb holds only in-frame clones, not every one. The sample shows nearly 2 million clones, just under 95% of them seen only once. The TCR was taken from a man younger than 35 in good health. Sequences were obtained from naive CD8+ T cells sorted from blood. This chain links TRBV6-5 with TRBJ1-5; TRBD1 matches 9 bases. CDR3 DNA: TGTGCCAGCAGTTATGCGACAGGGGGTCAGCCCCAGCATTTT. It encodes CASSYATGGQPQHF.